This passage covers 25 T cell receptor beta chains from one sample sequenced in a study of control samples from healthy donors and cancer patients. Here immunoSEQ multiplex PCR was the method, and the copy in TCRdb shows in-frame clones only, minus some. In the table there are roughly 200,000 clones, 85% to 95% of which are singletons. What was sequenced was blood. Source of these receptors: a man aged 45 to 65 in good health.

CDR3 DNA: TGTGCCAGCAGACGGCAGGGATGGGGGAGCTATGGCTACACCTTC. Its translation is CASRRQGWGSYGYTF. This sequence joins TRBV28 and TRBJ1-2; a weak D match, TRBD1 (5 bases). V was trimmed by 6 bases and J by 4 bases, leaving 18 bases between them. Germline V gene data show CDR1 as MDHEN and CDR2 as SYDVKM. CDR3 length equals 15 residues.

The V and J genes are TRBV5-1 and TRBJ1-5, with D tentatively TRBD1 (5 bases). Germline V lookup: CDR1 SGHRS, CDR2 YFSETQ. V dropped 0 bases and J dropped 5 bases, with 12 bases sitting between them. The CDR3 loop spans 15 amino acids. CDR3 coding DNA: TGCGCCAGCAGCTTGGACGGGGGAGAATATCAGCCCCAGCATTTT. Protein product: CASSLDGGEYQPQHF.

The chain is built from TRBV6-2 or TRBV6-3 and TRBJ2-1; D might be TRBD1 (7 bases). This CDR3 contains 15 residues. Germline values: CDR1 MNHEY, CDR2 SVGEGT. V lost 6 bases and J 4 bases, leaving 16 bases between the germline ends. The CDR3 loop is CASSRGAPKYNEQFF. The CDR3 DNA sequence: TGTGCCAGCAGCAGGGGGGCCCCGAAATACAATGAGCAGTTCTTC.

The chain employs TRBV14 and TRBJ2-7, with 10 bases matching TRBD1. Germline V lookup: CDR1 SGHDN, CDR2 FVKESK. After removal of 0 bases from V and 2 bases from J, the junction contained 4 bases not matched to a gene. CDR3 size: 16 residues. CDR3 bases: TGTGCCAGCAGCCAAGATCGGGGACAGGGGACCTACGAGCAGTACGTC. It is translated as CASSQDRGQGTYEQYV.

The rearrangement joins TRBV28 to TRBJ1-1, with unresolved D. The CDR3 spans 12 residues. V was shortened by 5 bases and J by 9 bases, with 13 bases between the two germline ends. Germline V gives CDR1 MDHEN, CDR2 SYDVKM. CDR3 loop: CASSIYSRQAFF. The CDR3 DNA sequence: TGTGCCAGCAGTATCTACAGCCGTCAAGCTTTCTTT.

The J gene is TRBJ1-1, the V gene TRBV6-4, with D possibly being TRBD1 (6 bases). CDR1 and CDR2 (germline): MRHNA, SNTAGT. V was clipped by 8 bases and J by 0 bases, with 22 bases between them. The CDR3 totals 17 residues. The CDR3 bases are TGTGCCAGCTCCGGCGGCGGACAGTGGGACATGAACACTGAAGCTTTCTTT. It translates to CASSGGGQWDMNTEAFF.

This chain joins TRBV5-6 and TRBJ2-6, with D maybe TRBD1 (5 bases). The germline V gene encodes CDR1 SGHDT and CDR2 YYEEEE. The V gene lost 2 bases and the J gene lost 3 bases, with 12 bases spanning the gap. This CDR3 has 16 amino acids. The CDR3 sequence is CASSLPGYNGANVLTF. The CDR3 region has the DNA TGTGCCAGCAGCTTACCAGGGTACAATGGGGCCAACGTCCTGACTTTC.

The genes are TRBV29-1 and TRBJ1-2; 8 bases line up with TRBD1. This CDR3 comprises 13 residues. V gave up 4 bases and J gave up 8 bases; unmatched junction bases: 9. Per the germline V gene, CDR1 is SQVTM and CDR2 is ANQGSEA. This CDR3 is CSVGGQGNSGYTF. For the CDR3, the DNA is TGCAGCGTTGGAGGACAGGGAAATTCGGGCTACACCTTC.

The chain recombines TRBV3-1 (or the pseudogene TRBV3-2) with TRBJ2-2; D gene uncertain. Germline lookup yields CDR1 LGHDT and CDR2 YNNKEL (reference sequence). The CDR3 consists of 15 residues. The V gene lost 3 bases and the J gene lost 7 bases, with 15 bases spanning the gap. The CDR3 is CASSHGFPQLGELFF. DNA for the CDR3: TGTGCCAGCAGCCACGGGTTCCCCCAACTCGGGGAGCTGTTTTTT.

This chain links TRBV11-2 with TRBJ2-3; 9 bases match TRBD1. This CDR3 is 15 amino acids long. Germline CDR1 and CDR2: SGHAT and FQNNGV. With V trimmed by 5 bases and J by 1 base, 4 bases remained unmatched. The CDR3 sequence is CASSTGQGGTDTQYF. In DNA form, the CDR3 reads TGTGCCAGCAGCACGGGACAGGGTGGCACAGATACGCAGTATTTT.

The chain joins TRBV5-1 to TRBJ1-4; D may be TRBD1 (5 bases). Trimming left V 4 bases short and J 1 base short, with 14 bases between. Germline assignment: CDR1 SGHRS and CDR2 YFSETQ. The CDR3 spans 16 residues. The CDR3 nucleotides are TGCGCCAGCAGCGATCCCCCGGGGGGAACTAATGAAAAACTGTTTTTT. Protein: CASSDPPGGTNEKLFF.

The V call is TRBV18, the J call TRBJ2-1; the D gene is possibly TRBD2 (5 bases). The CDR3 length is 16 residues. Germline loops: CDR1 KGHSH, CDR2 LQKENI. The germline V and J ends were trimmed by 1 base and 0 bases, with 10 bases remaining between them. The CDR3 spells CASSPRNSGSYNEQFF. CDR3 DNA: TGTGCCAGCTCACCACGGAACAGCGGCTCCTACAATGAGCAGTTCTTC.

The chain combines TRBV10-2 with TRBJ2-7; D unresolved. Germline V gene data show CDR1 as WSHSY and CDR2 as SAAADI. V gave up 3 bases and J gave up 6 bases, with 6 bases separating them. The CDR3 covers 11 residues. CDR3 region: CASSDEGEQYV. CDR3 DNA: TGCGCCAGCAGTGACGAAGGCGAGCAGTACGTC.

In its sample, this clone was seen a few times. V and J are TRBV5-8 and TRBJ1-2; D is perhaps TRBD1 (5 bases). Germline V CDR1 and CDR2: SGHTS, YDEGEE. V lost 4 bases and J lost 4, with 17 bases in between. CDR3 length: 15 amino acids. The CDR3 DNA follows: TGTGCCAGCAGCCGTACGAGGGCTAGGGGCTATGGCTACACCTTC. Protein: CASSRTRARGYGYTF.

This sequence joins TRBV28 and TRBJ1-5; D possibly corresponds to TRBD1 (5 bases). CDR1 and CDR2 (germline): MDHEN, SYDVKM. This CDR3 spans 15 amino acids. With 6 bases removed from V and 2 bases from J, the gap between germline ends came to 14 bases. This chain's CDR3 is CASRREDSGNQPQHF. CDR3 DNA sequence: TGTGCCAGCAGAAGAGAAGACAGTGGCAATCAGCCCCAGCATTTT.

On this clone: The same CDR3 can be traced to other DNA sequences in this sample. This sequence joins TRBV9 and TRBJ2-1; either TRBD1 or TRBD2 may fit D (5 bases each). The CDR3 runs to 14 residues. From germline, CDR1 is SGDLS and CDR2 YYNGEE. With 0 bases removed from V and 2 bases from J, the gap between germline ends came to 6 bases. This CDR3 reads CASSVGGTYNEQFF. For the CDR3, the DNA is TGTGCCAGCAGCGTAGGGGGGACCTACAATGAGCAGTTCTTC.

J is TRBJ1-2 and V is TRBV4-1, with TRBD1 matching 7 bases. The CDR3 has 18 amino acids. Germline CDR1 MGHRA, CDR2 YSYEKL. Unmatched junction bases numbered 10, after V lost 0 bases and J lost 0 bases. The CDR3 bases are TGCGCCAGCAGCCAAGATGGAACAGGGGCTCACCCTAACTATGGCTACACCTTC. Its translation is CASSQDGTGAHPNYGYTF.

With respect to this clone: One end of the junction fails to match germline, which may point to a read error. At the DNA level, this CDR3 is encoded by other sequences in the same sample as well. J is TRBJ1-1 and V is TRBV20-1, with unresolved D. Germline V gene data show CDR1 as DFQATT and CDR2 as SNEGSKA (reference sequence). The CDR3 is made up of 11 amino acids. The CDR3 nucleotides read TGCAGTGCTAGAGATAACAGTGAAGCTTTCTTT. The encoded protein is CSARDNSEAFF.

The genes are TRBV2 and TRBJ2-1; no definite D call. Trimming shortened V by 7 bases and J by 1 base, and 17 bases separated the two germline ends. Germline-derived CDR1 and CDR2 are SNHLY and FYNNEI. The CDR3 runs to 16 residues. The CDR3 region has the DNA TGTGCCAGCACCCCAAATCGACGGTCGTCCTACAATGAGCAGTTCTTC. Translated, it gives CASTPNRRSSYNEQFF.

The V call is TRBV5-6, the J call TRBJ2-5; tentative D call: TRBD2 (6 bases). Germline V lookup: CDR1 SGHDT, CDR2 YYEEEE. This CDR3 is 15 amino acids long. Trimming stripped 4 bases from V and 5 bases from J, with 18 bases between. The CDR3 region has the DNA TGTGCCAGCAGCACGGACGCGAAAGGAGGGGAGACCCAGTACTTC. It is translated as CASSTDAKGGETQYF.

The V gene is TRBV7-2, the J gene TRBJ1-5, with a possible D match to TRBD1 (5 bases). This CDR3 is built from 16 residues. Trimming shortened V by 5 bases and J by 0 bases, and 14 bases separated the two germline ends. The germline gives CDR1 SGHTA, CDR2 FQGNSA. The CDR3 reads CASSTAGGFSNQPQHF. The CDR3 nucleotides are TGTGCCAGCAGCACCGCGGGGGGTTTTAGCAATCAGCCCCAGCATTTT.

The chain combines TRBV6-6 with TRBJ1-4, with D maybe TRBD1 (5 bases). CDR3 length equals 16 residues. Germline CDR1 is MNHNY and CDR2 is SVGAGI (reference sequence). Trimming left V 2 bases short and J 1 base short, with 11 bases between. In nucleotides, the CDR3 is TGTGCCAGCAGTTACGCCCGGGACCTAACTAATGAAAAACTGTTTTTT. Translating gives CASSYARDLTNEKLFF.

The gene calls are TRBV27 and TRBJ2-3; D is perhaps TRBD1 (5 bases). CDR3 size: 16 residues. Germline V lookup: CDR1 MNHEY, CDR2 SMNVEV (reference sequence). Trimming left V 6 bases short and J 1 base short, with 17 bases between. CDR3 sequence (DNA): TGTGCCAGCAGATATTCGATCCAAGGGGGCACAGATACGCAGTATTTT. It yields the protein CASRYSIQGGTDTQYF.

V is TRBV3-1 (or the pseudogene TRBV3-2) and J is TRBJ2-5, with TRBD2 identical over 9 bases. In germline, CDR1 is LGHDT, CDR2 YNNKEL (reference sequence). The CDR3 has 15 amino acids. With V trimmed by 5 bases and J by 5 bases, 9 bases remained unmatched. The CDR3 sequence: CASSKPGTSYETQYF. In DNA form, the CDR3 reads TGTGCCAGCAGCAAGCCCGGGACTAGCTACGAGACCCAGTACTTC.

V usage is TRBV18 and J usage is TRBJ2-7; the match to TRBD1 covers 12 bases. CDR3 length equals 13 residues. Germline V CDR1 and CDR2: KGHSH, LQKENI. The V gene end was trimmed by 9 bases and the J gene end by 5 bases; junction bases not matched to a gene: 5. DNA for the CDR3: TGTGCCAGTTCGGGACAGGGGGCGAACGAGCAGTACTTC. It specifies CASSGQGANEQYF. The full variable domain, with the rest looked up from reference TRBV18 and TRBJ2-7, is NAGVMQNPRHLVRRRGQEARLRCSPMKGHSHVYWYRQLPEEGLKFMVYLQKENIIDESGMPKERFSAEFPKEGPSILRIQQVVRGDSAAYFCASSGQGANEQYFGPGTRLTVT.